Reported below is one TCR beta chain. The sample has other DNA sequences that encode this CDR3 too. These data originate in a study of Ad26.COV2.S vaccination and SARS-CoV-2 variants. Repertoires were generated with immunoSEQ multiplex PCR, while TCRdb's copy carries only in-frame clones and drops some. The sample records about 680,000 clones, about 90% being singletons. From germline, CDR1 is LNHDA and CDR2 SQIVND (reference sequence). CDR3 length equals 13 residues. The ends were cut back, 5 bases at V and 1 base at J, with 8 bases in the middle. Regarding treatment: roughly 18 received Ad26.COV2.S at low or high dose, single or two shots; 5 received placebo; per-sample allocation not given. Sampling occurred on day 63 after the first vaccine or placebo injection.

Specimen: peripheral blood, collected in a trial of Ad26.COV2.S vaccine versus placebo. The rearrangement joins TRBV19 to TRBJ1-1, with D uncertain. This receptor was obtained from a person between 18 and 65 years old who received the Ad26.COV2.S COVID-19 vaccine or a placebo. In DNA form, the CDR3 reads TGTGCCAGTAGTCCGACCGGGAACACTGAAGCTTTCTTT. Residues: CASSPTGNTEAFF. Drawing the rest from reference TRBV19 and TRBJ1-1, the complete variable domain is DGGITQSPKYLFRKEGQNVTLSCEQNLNHDAMYWYRQDPGQGLRLIYYSQIVNDFQKGDIAEGYSVSREKKESFPLTVTSAQKNPTAFYLCASSPTGNTEAFFGQGTRLTVV.